The 11 T cell receptor beta chains below all came from one sample that was sequenced in a study of T cell responses to AZD1222 COVID-19 vaccine. Only in-frame clones appear in the TCRdb table, and some are missing; sequencing was by immunoSEQ multiplex PCR. The table lists over 120,000 clones, roughly 92% of them singletons, with approximately 5.4% in the top ten. The sequencing used peripheral blood, collected on day 0 of AZD1222 vaccination. These receptor sequences come from an adult in good health.

The V call is TRBV5-1, the J call TRBJ2-5, with TRBD1 matching 9 bases. The V gene's germline CDR1 is SGHRS and CDR2 YFSETQ. The V segment lost 3 bases and the J segment 4 bases; nucleotides outside the gene matches: 13. CDR3 length: 17 amino acids. The CDR3 reads CASSSLPGQGRGETQYF. Written as DNA, the CDR3 is TGCGCCAGCAGCTCACTCCCGGGACAGGGCAGAGGAGAGACCCAGTACTTC.

The genes are TRBV6-1 and TRBJ2-1; D is possibly TRBD1 (6 bases). CDR3 length: 17 amino acids. In germline, CDR1 is MNHNS, CDR2 SASEGT. V was trimmed by 0 bases and J by 3 bases, leaving 15 bases between them. The CDR3: CASSEALLNRDYNEQFF. The CDR3 nucleotides read TGTGCCAGCAGTGAAGCGCTATTAAACAGGGACTACAATGAGCAGTTCTTC.

The genes are TRBV18 and TRBJ1-1; perhaps TRBD1 as D (5 bases). CDR3 size: 15 residues. V dropped 3 bases and J dropped 3 bases, with 14 bases sitting between them. Germline CDR1 KGHSH, CDR2 LQKENI. CDR3 in DNA: TGTGCCAGCTCACCTGGGACGAGGCAATACACTGAAGCTTTCTTT. Its translation is CASSPGTRQYTEAFF.

The chain has TRBV10-3 and TRBJ1-3; D perhaps matches TRBD1 (5 bases). This CDR3 region has 12 residues. Per germline, CDR1 ENHRY and CDR2 SYGVKD. Trimming shortened V by 10 bases and J by 2 bases, and 9 bases separated the two germline ends. The CDR3 DNA reads as TGTGCCAGTGGGGACGCTGGAAACACCATATATTTT. It is translated as CASGDAGNTIYF.

This chain joins TRBV5-1 and TRBJ2-7; possible D gene TRBD1, 6 bases. This CDR3 is built from 17 residues. Germline CDR1 and CDR2: SGHRS and YFSETQ. With 2 bases removed from V and 2 bases from J, the gap between germline ends came to 20 bases. The DNA for the CDR3 is TGCGCCAGCAGCTTTGGGCCCCCCGGGACATCGCCCTACGAGCAGTACTTC. It is translated as CASSFGPPGTSPYEQYF.

This clone was detected only once. V is TRBV7-8 and J is TRBJ2-1, with D maybe TRBD2 (5 bases). Trimming stripped 4 bases from V and 6 bases from J, with 19 bases between. Germline V gene sequence: CDR1 SGHVS, CDR2 FQNEAQ. The CDR3 loop spans 16 amino acids. CDR3: CASSSDYGLLPNEQFF. CDR3 bases: TGTGCCAGCAGCTCTGACTATGGCCTCCTCCCCAATGAGCAGTTCTTC.

The chain joins TRBV9 to TRBJ2-2; no firm D call. V lost 6 bases and J 6 bases, leaving 9 bases between the germline ends. The germline gives CDR1 SGDLS, CDR2 YYNGEE. This CDR3 contains 12 residues. CDR3 protein: CASTKDSGELFF. The CDR3 DNA is TGTGCCAGCACAAAAGACTCCGGGGAGCTGTTTTTT.

This clone was detected only once. V and J are TRBV28 and TRBJ2-5, with D hard to call. CDR1 and CDR2 (germline): MDHEN, SYDVKM. This CDR3 is 14 amino acids long. The germline V and J ends were trimmed by 1 base and 3 bases, with 9 bases remaining between them. CDR3 in DNA: TGTGCCAGCAGTTTATTCGGCTCTAAAGAGACCCAGTACTTC. It codes for CASSLFGSKETQYF.

J is TRBJ1-6 and V is TRBV5-1; weak D call: TRBD1 (6 bases). The length of the CDR3 is 15 residues. The V and J ends lost 0 bases and 7 bases respectively, with 11 bases between them. Germline assignment: CDR1 SGHRS and CDR2 YFSETQ. The CDR3 is CASSLDRAKNSPLHF. In DNA, the CDR3 is TGCGCCAGCAGCTTGGACAGGGCTAAGAATTCACCCCTCCACTTT.

CDR3 protein: CASSPGQGGYNEQFF. The CDR3 coding sequence is TGTGCCAGCAGCCCAGGACAGGGAGGGTACAATGAGCAGTTCTTC. The gene calls are TRBV7-8 and TRBJ2-1, with D possibly matching TRBD1 (8 bases). The CDR3 sequence is 15 residues long. CDR1 is SGHVS, CDR2 FQNEAQ, per germline. V dropped 5 bases and J dropped 4 bases, with 15 bases sitting between them.

CDR3 bases: TGTGCCAGCTCACTGAGACTAGCGGGAGGCAATGAGCAGTTCTTC. Translation: CASSLRLAGGNEQFF. The gene calls are TRBV18 and TRBJ2-1; 13 bases map to TRBD2. There are 15 residues in the CDR3. V was clipped by 4 bases and J by 6 bases; unmatched bases: 3. Germline CDR1 KGHSH, CDR2 LQKENI.